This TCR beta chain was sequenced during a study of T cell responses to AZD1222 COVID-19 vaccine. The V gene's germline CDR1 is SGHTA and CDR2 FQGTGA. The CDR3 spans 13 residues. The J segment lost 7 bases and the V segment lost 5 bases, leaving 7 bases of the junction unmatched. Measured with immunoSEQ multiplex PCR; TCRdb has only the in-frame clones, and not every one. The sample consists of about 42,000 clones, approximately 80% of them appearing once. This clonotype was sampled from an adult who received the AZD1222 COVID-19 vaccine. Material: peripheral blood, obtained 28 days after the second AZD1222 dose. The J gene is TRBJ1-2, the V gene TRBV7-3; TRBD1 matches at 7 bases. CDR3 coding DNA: TGTGCCAGCAGCCTTGACAGGGTCTCTGGCTACACCTTC. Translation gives CASSLDRVSGYTF.